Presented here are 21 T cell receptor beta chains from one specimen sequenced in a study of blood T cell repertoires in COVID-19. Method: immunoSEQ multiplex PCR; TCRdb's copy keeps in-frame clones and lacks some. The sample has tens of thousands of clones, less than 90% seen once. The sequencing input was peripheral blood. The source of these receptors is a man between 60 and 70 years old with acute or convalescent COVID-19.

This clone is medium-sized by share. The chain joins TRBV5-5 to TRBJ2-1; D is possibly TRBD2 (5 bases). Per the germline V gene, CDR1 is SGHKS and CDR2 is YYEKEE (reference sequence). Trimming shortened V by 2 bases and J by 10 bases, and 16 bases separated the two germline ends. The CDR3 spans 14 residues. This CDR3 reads CASSFELRAGEQFF. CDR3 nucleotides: TGTGCCAGCAGCTTCGAGTTGAGGGCGGGCGAGCAGTTCTTC.

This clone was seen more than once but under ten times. CDR3 sequence: CATSREGTSGRGVLKTQYF. The CDR3 nucleotides are TGTGCCACCAGCAGAGAGGGGACTAGCGGGAGAGGGGTTTTAAAGACCCAGTACTTC. The rearrangement uses TRBV15 and TRBJ2-5, with 14 positions matching TRBD2. The V gene end was trimmed by 0 bases and the J gene end by 6 bases; junction bases not matched to a gene: 12. The germline V gene encodes CDR1 LNHNV and CDR2 YYDKDF (reference sequence). The CDR3 is 19 amino acids.

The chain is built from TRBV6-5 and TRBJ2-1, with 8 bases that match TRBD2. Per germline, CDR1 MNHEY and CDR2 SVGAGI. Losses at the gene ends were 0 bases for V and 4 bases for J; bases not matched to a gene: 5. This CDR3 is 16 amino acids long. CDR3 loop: CASSYSTGGMYNEQFF. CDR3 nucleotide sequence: TGTGCCAGCAGTTACTCTACGGGGGGGATGTACAATGAGCAGTTCTTC.

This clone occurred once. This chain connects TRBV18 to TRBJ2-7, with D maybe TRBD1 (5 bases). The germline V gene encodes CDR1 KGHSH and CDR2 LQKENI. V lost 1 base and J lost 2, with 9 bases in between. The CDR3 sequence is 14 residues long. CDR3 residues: CASSPRSGTYEQYF. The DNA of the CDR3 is TGTGCCAGCTCACCACGCTCAGGGACCTACGAGCAGTACTTC.

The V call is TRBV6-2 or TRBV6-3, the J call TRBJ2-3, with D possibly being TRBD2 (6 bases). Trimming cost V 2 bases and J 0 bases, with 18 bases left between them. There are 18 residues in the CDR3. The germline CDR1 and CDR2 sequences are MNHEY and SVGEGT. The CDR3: CASSYRGVRGLSTDTQYF. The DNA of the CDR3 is TGTGCCAGCAGTTACAGAGGTGTGCGGGGCCTTAGCACAGATACGCAGTATTTT.

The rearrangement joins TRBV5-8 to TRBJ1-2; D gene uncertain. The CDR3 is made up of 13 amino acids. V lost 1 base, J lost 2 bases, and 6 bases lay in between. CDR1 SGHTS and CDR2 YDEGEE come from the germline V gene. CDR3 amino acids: CASSLLSNYGYTF. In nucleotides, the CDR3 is TGTGCCAGCAGCTTGCTTTCCAACTATGGCTACACCTTC.

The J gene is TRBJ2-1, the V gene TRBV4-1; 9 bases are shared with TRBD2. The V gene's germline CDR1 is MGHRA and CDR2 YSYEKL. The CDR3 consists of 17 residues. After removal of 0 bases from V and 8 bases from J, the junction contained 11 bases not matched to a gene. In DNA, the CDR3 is TGCGCCAGCAGCCAAGATCAAAGGAGCGGGGGGCTGGATGAGCAGTTCTTC. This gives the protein CASSQDQRSGGLDEQFF.

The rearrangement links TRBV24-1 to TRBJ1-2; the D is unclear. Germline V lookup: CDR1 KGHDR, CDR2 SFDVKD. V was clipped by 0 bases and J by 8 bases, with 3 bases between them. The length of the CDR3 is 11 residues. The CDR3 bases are TGTGCCACCAGTGATTTGCAGGGCTACACCTTC. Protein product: CATSDLQGYTF.

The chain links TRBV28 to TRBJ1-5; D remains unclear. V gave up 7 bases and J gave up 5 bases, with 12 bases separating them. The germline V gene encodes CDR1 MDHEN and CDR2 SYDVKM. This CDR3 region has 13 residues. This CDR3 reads CASTLGKDQPQHF. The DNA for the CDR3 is TGTGCCAGCACCCTCGGGAAAGATCAGCCCCAGCATTTT.

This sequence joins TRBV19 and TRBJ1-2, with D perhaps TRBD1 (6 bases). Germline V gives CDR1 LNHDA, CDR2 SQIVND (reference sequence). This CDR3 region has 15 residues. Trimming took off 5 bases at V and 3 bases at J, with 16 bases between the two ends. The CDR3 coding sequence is TGTGCCAGTAGTGAAGGGCAGGGGCGCCACTATGGCTACACCTTC. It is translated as CASSEGQGRHYGYTF.

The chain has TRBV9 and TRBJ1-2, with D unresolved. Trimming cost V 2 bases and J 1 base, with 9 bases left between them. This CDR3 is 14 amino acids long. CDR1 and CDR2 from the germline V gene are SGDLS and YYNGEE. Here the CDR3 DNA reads TGTGCCAGCAGCGTCCAGGCTGATAACTATGGCTACACCTTC. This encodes CASSVQADNYGYTF.

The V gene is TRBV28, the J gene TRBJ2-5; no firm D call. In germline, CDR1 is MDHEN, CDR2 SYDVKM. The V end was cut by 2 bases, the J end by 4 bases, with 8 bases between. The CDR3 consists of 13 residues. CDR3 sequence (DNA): TGTGCCAGCAGTTTAGGCAGTTTAGAGACCCAGTACTTC. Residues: CASSLGSLETQYF.

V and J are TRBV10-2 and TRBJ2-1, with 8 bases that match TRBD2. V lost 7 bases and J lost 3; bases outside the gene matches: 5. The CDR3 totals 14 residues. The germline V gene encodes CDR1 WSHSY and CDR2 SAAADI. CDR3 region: CASISTSGYNEQFF. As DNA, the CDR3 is TGCGCCAGCATTTCAACTAGCGGCTACAATGAGCAGTTCTTC.

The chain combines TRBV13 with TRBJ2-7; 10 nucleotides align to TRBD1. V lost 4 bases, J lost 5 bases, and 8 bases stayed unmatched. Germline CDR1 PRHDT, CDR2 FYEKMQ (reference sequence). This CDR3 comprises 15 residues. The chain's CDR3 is CASSSSTGGWHEQYF. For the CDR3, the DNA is TGTGCCAGCAGCTCCTCGACAGGGGGCTGGCACGAGCAGTACTTC.

Here the CDR3 reads CASSSPGSYEQYF. Written as DNA, the CDR3 is TGTGCCAGCAGTTCCCCAGGATCCTACGAGCAGTACTTC. V usage is TRBV6-5 and J usage is TRBJ2-7; D ambiguous. Germline CDR1 is MNHEY and CDR2 is SVGAGI. The CDR3 spans 13 residues. V was pared by 4 bases and J by 1 base, with 8 bases between.

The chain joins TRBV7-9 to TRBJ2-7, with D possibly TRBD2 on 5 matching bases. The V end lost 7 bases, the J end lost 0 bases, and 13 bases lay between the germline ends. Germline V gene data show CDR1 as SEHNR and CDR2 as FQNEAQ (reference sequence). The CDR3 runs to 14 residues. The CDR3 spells CASTQGTSSYEQYF. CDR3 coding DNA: TGTGCCAGCACTCAAGGTACTAGCTCCTACGAGCAGTACTTC.

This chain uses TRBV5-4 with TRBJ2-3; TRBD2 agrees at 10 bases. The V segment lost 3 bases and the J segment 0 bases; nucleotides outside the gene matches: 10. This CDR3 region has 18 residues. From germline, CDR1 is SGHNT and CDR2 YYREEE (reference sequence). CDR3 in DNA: TGTGCCAGCAGCTGGGGACTAAGCGGGAGGGTTAGCACAGATACGCAGTATTTT. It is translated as CASSWGLSGRVSTDTQYF.

In nucleotides, the CDR3 is TGTGCCAGTGCAGGGTCGCTGGACCTGAATCAGCCCCAGCATTTT. It translates to CASAGSLDLNQPQHF. The genes are TRBV19 and TRBJ1-5; weak D call: TRBD1 (5 bases). This CDR3 has 15 amino acids. With 8 bases removed from V and 4 bases from J, the gap between germline ends came to 18 bases. Germline lookup yields CDR1 LNHDA and CDR2 SQIVND (reference sequence).

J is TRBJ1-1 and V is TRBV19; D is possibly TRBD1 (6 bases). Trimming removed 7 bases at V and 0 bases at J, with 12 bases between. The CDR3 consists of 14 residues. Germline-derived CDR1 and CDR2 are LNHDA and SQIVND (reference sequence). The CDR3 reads CASKQGSLNTEAFF. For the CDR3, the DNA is TGTGCCAGTAAACAGGGCAGCTTGAACACTGAAGCTTTCTTT.

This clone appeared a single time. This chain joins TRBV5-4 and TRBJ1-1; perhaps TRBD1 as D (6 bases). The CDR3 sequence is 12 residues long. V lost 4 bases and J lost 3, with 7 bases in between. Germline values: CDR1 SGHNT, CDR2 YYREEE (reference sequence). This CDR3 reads CASSPGDTEAFF. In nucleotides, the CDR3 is TGTGCCAGCAGCCCAGGGGACACTGAAGCTTTCTTT.

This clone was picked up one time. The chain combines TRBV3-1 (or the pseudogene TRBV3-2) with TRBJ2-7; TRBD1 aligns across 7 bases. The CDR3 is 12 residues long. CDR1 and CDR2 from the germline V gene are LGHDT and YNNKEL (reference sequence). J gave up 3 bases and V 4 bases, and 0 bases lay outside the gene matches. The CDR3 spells CASSRQGYEQYF. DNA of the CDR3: TGTGCCAGCAGCCGACAGGGCTACGAGCAGTACTTC.